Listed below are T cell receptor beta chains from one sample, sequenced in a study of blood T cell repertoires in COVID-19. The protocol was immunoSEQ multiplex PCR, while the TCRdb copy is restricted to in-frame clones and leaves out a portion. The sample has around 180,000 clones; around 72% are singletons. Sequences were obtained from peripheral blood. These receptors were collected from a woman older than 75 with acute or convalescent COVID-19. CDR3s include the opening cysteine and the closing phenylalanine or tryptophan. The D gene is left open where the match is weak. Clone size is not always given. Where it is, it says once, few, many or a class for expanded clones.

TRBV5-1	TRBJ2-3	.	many	TGCGCCAGCAGTCCCACTGAAGCGGGTGCGCAGTATTTT	CASSPTEAGAQYF
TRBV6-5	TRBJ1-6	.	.	TGTGCCAGCAGTTCCCGGAGGGATTCACCCCTCCACTTT	CASSSRRDSPLHF
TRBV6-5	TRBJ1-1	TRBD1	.	TGTGCCAGCAGGGCTAACAGGGGTTCGGACACTGAAGCTTTCTTT	CASRANRGSDTEAFF
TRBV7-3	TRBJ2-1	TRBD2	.	TGTGCCAGCAGCTTATACGCTAGCGGGAGCTCGTCCTACAATGAGCAGTTCTTC	CASSLYASGSSSYNEQFF
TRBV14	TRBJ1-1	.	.	TGTGCCAGCAGCCAAGAGACAGGCTGGGGGACTGAAGCTTTCTTT	CASSQETGWGTEAFF
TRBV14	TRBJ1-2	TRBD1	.	TGTGCCAGCAGCCAAGATTGGGGGGACAGCGGCTACACCTTC	CASSQDWGDSGYTF
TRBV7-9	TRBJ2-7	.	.	TGTGCCAGCAGCTCCACAGGAGACTACGAGCAGTACTTC	CASSSTGDYEQYF
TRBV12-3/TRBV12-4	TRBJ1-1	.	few	TGTGCCAGCAGTCAAACAGGGCCCCCTGAAGCTTTCTTT	CASSQTGPPEAFF
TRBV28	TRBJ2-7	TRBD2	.	TGTGCCAGCAGTACCCCCGAGGTAGCGGGGGGGAGGAAGAACGAGCAGTACTTC	CASSTPEVAGGRKNEQYF
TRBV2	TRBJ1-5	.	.	TGTGCCAGCAGTGAAGGACAGTCCAATCAGCCCCAGCATTTT	CASSEGQSNQPQHF
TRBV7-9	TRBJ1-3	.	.	TGTGCCAGCAGCGGGGGGAGCTCTGGAAACACCATATATTTT	CASSGGSSGNTIYF
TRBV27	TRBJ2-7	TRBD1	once	TGTGCCAGCAGTTACAGGGGGCCCGGGTACGAGCAGTACTTC	CASSYRGPGYEQYF